The 28 T cell receptor beta chains below come from one sample, sequenced in a study of T cell repertoires in cytomegalovirus infection (dated by TCRdb to the late 2010s). The data were produced on an Illumina HiSeq 1500. The public reads were quality trimmed at Q25 with fastp and then assembled into clones with MiXCR by TCRdb, keeping productive beta chains. Identical CDR3 protein sequences are pooled into one entry, listed with their most common genes and DNA. The sample yields 97,000 or so distinct CDR3 sequences; 16% were counted once. Over 8% of the sample is in the top ten clones. The source material was PBMCs. Receptors originate from a human donor in good health (CMV status not recorded). Some clones in this sample may be carry-over from other donors' samples.

This chain connects TRBV29-1 to TRBJ2-2; D is ambiguous. CDR3 length equals 13 residues. Germline CDR1 reads SQVTM; CDR2 reads ANQGSEA. V lost 5 bases and J lost 4, with 11 bases in between. The chain's CDR3 is CSVLPGPTGELFF. The CDR3 nucleotides read TGCAGCGTTCTTCCCGGGCCCACCGGGGAGCTGTTTTTT.

In this sample, this clonotype turned up once. The chain recombines TRBV6-6 with TRBJ2-7, with 9 bases lining up with TRBD2. The germline CDR1 and CDR2 sequences are MNHNY and SVGAGI (reference sequence). The ends lost 6 bases at V and 6 bases at J; junction bases unmatched: 12. The CDR3 loop spans 15 amino acids. The CDR3 protein is CASRGGGGAAVEQYF. The CDR3 DNA reads TGTGCCAGCAGGGGTGGCGGGGGGGCAGCGGTCGAGCAGTACTTC.

At least ten counts were recorded for this clonotype. CDR3 loop: CASSSPRDRGHTEAFF. The CDR3 region has the DNA TGTGCCAGCAGCTCCCCCCGGGACAGGGGACACACTGAAGCTTTCTTT. The chain carries TRBV7-2 and TRBJ1-1, with 10 positions matching TRBD1. V was clipped by 4 bases and J by 3 bases; unmatched bases: 8. Germline V CDR1 and CDR2: SGHTA, FQGNSA. The CDR3 totals 16 residues.

The chain is built from TRBV5-4 and TRBJ2-2, with a weak D call TRBD1 (6 bases). Germline CDR1 SGHNT, CDR2 YYREEE (reference sequence). V was shortened by 4 bases and J by 4 bases, with 14 bases between the two germline ends. The length of the CDR3 is 15 residues. The DNA for the CDR3 is TGTGCCAGCAGCCTCCTACAGGGTTCCACCGGGGAGCTGTTTTTT. Its translation: CASSLLQGSTGELFF. The variable domain in full, with the rest retrieved from reference TRBV5-4 and TRBJ2-2, is ETGVTQSPTHLIKTRGQQVTLRCSSQSGHNTVSWYQQALGQGPQFIFQYYREEENGRGNFPPRFSGLQFPNYSSELNVNALELDDSALYLCASSLLQGSTGELFFGEGSRLTVL.

This chain uses TRBV29-1 with TRBJ1-1; weak D call: TRBD1 (6 bases). The CDR3 contains 13 residues. Trimming took off 7 bases at V and 1 base at J, with 13 bases between the two ends. In germline, CDR1 is SQVTM, CDR2 ANQGSEA. Here the CDR3 DNA reads TGCAGCGCCCAGGCAGGGGCGAACACTGAAGCTTTCTTT. This codes for CSAQAGANTEAFF.

This clonotype was seen a few times. V usage is TRBV5-4 and J usage is TRBJ1-1, with D perhaps TRBD1 (5 bases). This CDR3 spans 14 amino acids. Trimming took 0 bases from V and 5 from J, leaving 11 bases between them. Germline V gene sequence: CDR1 SGHNT, CDR2 YYREEE (reference sequence). The CDR3 region is CASSLEQVGTEAFF. CDR3 coding DNA: TGTGCCAGCAGCTTGGAACAGGTTGGGACTGAAGCTTTCTTT.

This clonotype was picked up a small number of times. This chain uses TRBV19 with TRBJ2-1; 8 bases line up with TRBD2. Germline loops: CDR1 LNHDA, CDR2 SQIVND (reference sequence). The CDR3 extends over 15 amino acids. Trimming at V came to 5 bases and at J to 6 bases, leaving 9 bases not matched to a gene. CDR3 nucleotides: TGTGCCAGTAGTGGGAAGGAACTAGCGGCCAATGAGCAGTTCTTC. Translation gives CASSGKELAANEQFF.

The rearrangement joins TRBV19 to TRBJ1-2; the match to TRBD1 covers 8 bases. Germline-derived CDR1 and CDR2 are LNHDA and SQIVND (reference sequence). V was pared by 7 bases and J by 4 bases, with 5 bases of the junction left unmatched. This CDR3 is built from 13 residues. The CDR3 reads CASMAGQVYGYTF. CDR3 nucleotide sequence: TGTGCCAGTATGGCGGGACAGGTCTATGGCTACACCTTC.

The chain couples TRBV4-3 to TRBJ1-1, with D unresolved. This CDR3 is 15 amino acids long. Germline V gene data show CDR1 as LGHNA and CDR2 as YSLEER. Trimming removed 2 bases at V and 4 bases at J, with 14 bases between. The CDR3 DNA sequence: TGCGCCAGCAGCCAAATATGGTGGTTGGGCACTGAAGCTTTCTTT. Amino acid sequence: CASSQIWWLGTEAFF.

The table lists this clonotype with many counts. The chain joins TRBV12-3 or TRBV12-4 to TRBJ1-2, with TRBD1 identical over 9 bases. CDR3 length equals 12 residues. Losses at the gene ends were 6 bases for V and 7 bases for J; bases not matched to a gene: 3. Here the CDR3 reads CASRSDRGGYTF. In DNA, the CDR3 is TGTGCCAGCAGATCGGACAGGGGTGGCTACACCTTC.

This clonotype was detected only a few times. This chain links TRBV11-1 with TRBJ1-1; the match to TRBD1 covers 10 bases. CDR1 SGHAT and CDR2 FQDESV come from the germline V gene (reference sequence). J gave up 5 bases and V 5 bases, and 5 bases lay outside the gene matches. This CDR3 contains 14 residues. The CDR3 reads CASSTRQGATEAFF. The CDR3 DNA is TGTGCCAGCAGCACTAGACAGGGGGCAACTGAAGCTTTCTTT.

This clonotype was recorded at least ten times. V usage is TRBV7-6 and J usage is TRBJ2-1; D ambiguous. The CDR3 runs 13 residues. Trimming removed 3 bases from V and 5 bases from J, with 8 bases in between. The V gene's germline CDR1 is SGHVS and CDR2 FNYEAQ. The CDR3 DNA follows: TGTGCCAGCAGCTTGTCCATCAACAATGAGCAGTTCTTC. The encoded protein is CASSLSINNEQFF.

This clonotype was observed many times. The chain is built from TRBV7-9 and TRBJ1-5; a weak D match, TRBD1 (5 bases). The CDR3 contains 15 residues. Trimming removed 4 bases from V and 0 bases from J, with 10 bases in between. From germline, CDR1 is SEHNR and CDR2 FQNEAQ (reference sequence). CDR3 residues: CASSSGSNSNQPQHF. In nucleotides, the CDR3 is TGTGCCAGCAGCTCAGGGTCGAATAGCAATCAGCCCCAGCATTTT.

This clonotype was seen many times. The rearrangement uses TRBV28 and TRBJ1-2; D uncertain. This CDR3 is 11 amino acids long. The V end lost 6 bases, the J end lost 8 bases, and 10 bases lay between the germline ends. Germline CDR1 is MDHEN and CDR2 is SYDVKM. In nucleotides, the CDR3 is TGTGCCAGCAGCACACTCAGAGGCTACACCTTC. Amino acids: CASSTLRGYTF.

CDR3 in DNA: TGTGCCAGCAGCTTTAATATGGGAGGACAAATCCAAGAGACCCAGTACTTC. Translating it yields CASSFNMGGQIQETQYF. V gene TRBV7-9 combines with J gene TRBJ2-5; tentative D call: TRBD2 (6 bases). The length of the CDR3 is 17 residues. Trimming pared 3 bases from V and 1 base from J, leaving 18 bases between. CDR1 is SEHNR, CDR2 FQNEAQ, per germline (reference sequence).

The chain is built from TRBV7-9 and TRBJ2-2; no clear D. Germline V gene sequence: CDR1 SEHNR, CDR2 FQNEAQ (reference sequence). The CDR3 extends over 13 amino acids. V lost 5 bases and J lost 7, with 11 bases in between. The CDR3 loop is CASSPDPLGELFF. The CDR3 bases are TGTGCCAGCAGCCCAGACCCCCTCGGGGAGCTGTTTTTT.

On this clonotype itself: One junction end disagrees with the germline gene, perhaps due to a read error. The chain carries TRBV18 and TRBJ1-1; 8 bases match TRBD1. Germline CDR1 reads KGHSH; CDR2 reads LQKENI. The CDR3 contains 15 residues. CDR3 nucleotide sequence: TGTGCCAGCTCACCAGGTAGACAGGGGAGCACTGTAGCTTTCTTT. Its translation is CASSPGRQGSTVAFF. Based on the CDR3 plus reference TRBV18 and TRBJ1-1, the full variable domain is NAGVMQNPRHLVRRRGQEARLRCSPMKGHSHVYWYRQLPEEGLKFMVYLQKENIIDESGMPKERFSAEFPKEGPSILRIQQVVRGDSAAYFCASSPGRQGSTVAFFGQGTRLTVV.

The rearrangement uses TRBV6-6 and TRBJ1-2; no definite D call. The CDR3 is made up of 13 amino acids. Germline V lookup: CDR1 MNHNY, CDR2 SVGAGI (reference sequence). V lost 2 bases and J lost 1, with 5 bases in between. The CDR3 protein is CASSYNFNYGYTF. In DNA form, the CDR3 reads TGTGCCAGCAGTTACAATTTTAACTATGGCTACACCTTC.

This clonotype was seen ten or more times. This sequence joins TRBV7-2 and TRBJ2-5; 10 bases align to TRBD2. This CDR3 region has 16 residues. Losses at the gene ends were 5 bases for V and 3 bases for J; bases not matched to a gene: 9. Germline CDR1 and CDR2: SGHTA and FQGNSA. The CDR3 DNA follows: TGTGCCAGCAGCCGTACAGCGGGGGGGCCCGAAGAGACCCAGTACTTC. Translating gives CASSRTAGGPEETQYF.

There are many counts of this clonotype. The genes are TRBV7-2 and TRBJ1-1; a possible D gene is TRBD1 (5 bases). Germline loops: CDR1 SGHTA, CDR2 FQGNSA. With 3 bases removed from V and 7 bases from J, the gap between germline ends came to 12 bases. The CDR3 totals 13 residues. The CDR3 spells CASSFRAQDEAFF. As DNA, the CDR3 is TGTGCCAGCAGCTTTAGGGCACAGGATGAAGCTTTCTTT.

This clonotype was observed at least ten times. The rearrangement joins TRBV7-2 to TRBJ2-3; 15 bases align to TRBD2. The V gene's germline CDR1 is SGHTA and CDR2 FQGNSA. J gave up 6 bases and V 5 bases, and 3 bases lay outside the gene matches. This CDR3 is 15 amino acids long. In DNA, the CDR3 is TGTGCCAGCAGCCCGGGACTAGCGGGGGGCGATACGCAGTATTTT. Its protein is CASSPGLAGGDTQYF.

This clonotype was found many times. One end of the junction is discordant with germline, which a read error may explain. The CDR3 loop is CASSYDSTSEKLFF. Written as DNA, the CDR3 is TGTGCCAGCAGCTACGACAGTACTAGTGAAAAACTGTTTTTT. The chain has TRBV7-2 and TRBJ1-4; D possibly corresponds to TRBD1 (5 bases). The CDR3 covers 14 residues. Germline values: CDR1 SGHTA, CDR2 FQGNSA.

This clonotype was picked up a small number of times. The chain is built from TRBV6-1 and TRBJ2-1; unclear D gene. This CDR3 contains 14 residues. Germline lookup yields CDR1 MNHNS and CDR2 SASEGT. V was clipped by 1 base and J by 4 bases, with 8 bases between them. Written as DNA, the CDR3 is TGTGCCAGCAGTGAAGGGTTACGGTACAATGAGCAGTTCTTC. Translated: CASSEGLRYNEQFF.

This clonotype was counted once. The chain employs TRBV20-1 and TRBJ1-3, with D possibly TRBD1 on 6 matching bases. The germline V gene encodes CDR1 DFQATT and CDR2 SNEGSKA (reference sequence). The CDR3 extends over 14 amino acids. Trimming removed 5 bases at V and 0 bases at J, with 11 bases between. CDR3 sequence: CSASDRVSGNTIYF. For the CDR3, the DNA is TGCAGTGCTTCGGACAGAGTCTCTGGAAACACCATATATTTT.

This clonotype showed up many times. The chain couples TRBV7-2 to TRBJ2-7, with 7 bases fitting TRBD2. This CDR3 contains 14 residues. Trimming removed 4 bases from V and 3 bases from J; junction bases left unmatched: 6. The germline gives CDR1 SGHTA, CDR2 FQGNSA. The CDR3 bases are TGTGCCAGCAGCTCTGGGACTACCTTCTACGAGCAGTACTTC. This codes for CASSSGTTFYEQYF.

The chain uses TRBV4-1 and TRBJ1-1, with a tentative D call TRBD1 (5 bases). This CDR3 is 12 amino acids long. Germline V CDR1 and CDR2: MGHRA, YSYEKL. V gave up 8 bases and J gave up 5 bases, with 12 bases separating them. In nucleotides, the CDR3 is TGCGCCAGCGGCATCAGGGAAACTGAAGCTTTCTTT. Its protein is CASGIRETEAFF.

This clonotype turned up a few times. The chain employs TRBV6-4 and TRBJ2-1; 7 bases are shared with TRBD2. The germline V gene encodes CDR1 MRHNA and CDR2 SNTAGT. CDR3 length: 15 residues. V lost 4 bases and J lost 2; bases outside the gene matches: 5. CDR3 nucleotide sequence: TGTGCCAGCAGTGGCCGAGCGGGGCCCTACAATGAGCAGTTCTTC. As protein: CASSGRAGPYNEQFF.

This rearrangement joins TRBV18 to TRBJ1-5; no firm D call. Germline CDR1 is KGHSH and CDR2 is LQKENI. CDR3 size: 15 residues. Between the trimmed V and J ends, which lost 2 bases and 0 bases, there was a span of 8 bases. CDR3 DNA: TGTGCCAGCTCACCAAGCAGAAATAGCAATCAGCCCCAGCATTTT. This translates into CASSPSRNSNQPQHF.